The 10 T cell receptor beta chains reported below all come from one sample, sequenced in a study of cytomegalovirus exposure and HLA in healthy donors (dated by TCRdb to 2016 to 2017). Library generation was performed with the immunoSEQ multiplex PCR assay. For the multiplex PCR, a mixture combining 60 forward primers for TCR Vbeta segments and 13 reverse primers for TCR Jbeta segments was used. Held by TCRdb, this immuneACCESS table contains in-frame sequences only and omits some clones. Under half of the omission traces to an unresolved V gene where checked; the cause of the rest is unknown. The sample records about 69,000 clones, about 78% of which are singletons. In total, the top ten clones hold about 3.3% of the sample. Sequenced: PBMCs. The origin of the receptors is a young man in good health and CMV-seronegative.

V is TRBV2 and J is TRBJ2-7, with D unresolved. CDR1 is SNHLY and CDR2 is FYNNEI in the germline V gene. Between the trimmed V and J ends, which lost 5 bases and 4 bases, there was a span of 12 bases. The CDR3 has 13 residues. The DNA of the CDR3 is TGTGCCAGCAGTAGAGAGGAAACTTACGAGCAGTACGTC. Translation gives CASSREETYEQYV.

V gene TRBV11-2 combines with J gene TRBJ2-2; 7 bases match TRBD1. The V gene's germline CDR1 is SGHAT and CDR2 FQNNGV. The CDR3 has 16 amino acids. Losses at the gene ends were 1 base for V and 6 bases for J; bases not matched to a gene: 8. DNA for the CDR3: TGTGCCAGCAGCTTAGGTCAGACAGGGTGGCCCGGGGAGCTGTTTTTT. This sequence encodes CASSLGQTGWPGELFF. Drawing the rest from reference TRBV11-2 and TRBJ2-2, the complete variable domain is EAGVAQSPRYKIIEKRQSVAFWCNPISGHATLYWYQQILGQGPKLLIQFQNNGVVDDSQLPKDRFSAERLKGVDSTLKIQPAKLEDSAVYLCASSLGQTGWPGELFFGEGSRLTVL.

This clone was recorded only once. The rearrangement joins TRBV11-2 to TRBJ2-7; 8 bases are a match to TRBD1. The CDR3 totals 17 residues. Trimming cost V 1 base and J 3 bases; bases outside gene matches: 11. In germline, CDR1 is SGHAT, CDR2 FQNNGV. Here the CDR3 reads CASSLGVGTGGLYEQYV. In nucleotides, the CDR3 is TGTGCCAGCAGCTTAGGTGTAGGCACAGGGGGGCTCTACGAGCAGTACGTC.

This clone was detected only a few times. V usage is TRBV5-6 and J usage is TRBJ2-5; the match to TRBD2 covers 11 bases. CDR3 length equals 18 residues. Germline CDR1 SGHDT, CDR2 YYEEEE. The V gene end was trimmed by 1 base and the J gene end by 2 bases; junction bases not matched to a gene: 10. The chain's CDR3 is CASSLRSSGGRRQETQYF. The DNA of the CDR3 is TGTGCCAGCAGCTTGCGGTCTAGCGGGGGGAGGAGGCAAGAGACCCAGTACTTC. Drawing the rest from reference TRBV5-6 and TRBJ2-5, the complete variable domain is DAGVTQSPTHLIKTRGQQVTLRCSPKSGHDTVSWYQQALGQGPQFIFQYYEEEERQRGNFPDRFSGHQFPNYSSELNVNALLLGDSALYLCASSLRSSGGRRQETQYFGPGTRLLVL.

This sequence joins TRBV10-3 and TRBJ2-7; 7 bases line up with TRBD1. Germline CDR1 is ENHRY and CDR2 is SYGVKD. The CDR3 sequence is 14 residues long. The ends lost 2 bases at V and 2 bases at J; junction bases unmatched: 3. CDR3 sequence (DNA): TGTGCCATCAGTGAGGGAACAGGGGCCTACGAGCAGTACTTC. Translating it yields CAISEGTGAYEQYF.

In DNA form, the CDR3 reads TGTGCCAGCAGTCGGGACAGGGCCAGCTATGGCTACACCTTC. Translating gives CASSRDRASYGYTF. The V call is TRBV6-5, the J call TRBJ1-2, with TRBD1 matching over 9 bases. V gave up 5 bases and J gave up 4 bases; unmatched junction bases: 5. Germline V gene lookup returns CDR1 MNHEY and CDR2 SVGAGI. This CDR3 spans 14 amino acids.

The chain joins TRBV7-8 to TRBJ2-2; D may be TRBD2 (5 bases). This CDR3 is 13 amino acids long. The germline CDR1 and CDR2 sequences are SGHVS and FQNEAQ. Trimming stripped 5 bases from V and 8 bases from J, with 12 bases between. The CDR3 region has the DNA TGTGCCAGCAGCGGTTCCCGCGGGGGGGAGCTGTTTTTT. This sequence encodes CASSGSRGGELFF. Full variable domain (remainder filled in from reference TRBV7-8 and TRBJ2-2): GAGVSQSPRYKVAKRGQDVALRCDPISGHVSLFWYQQALGQGPEFLTYFQNEAQLDKSGLPSDRFFAERPEGSVSTLKIQRTQQEDSAVYLCASSGSRGGELFFGEGSRLTVL.

This clone was seen a handful of times. The V and J genes are TRBV6-4 and TRBJ1-6, with TRBD1 identical over 11 bases. Germline CDR1 and CDR2: MRHNA and SNTAGT. V was clipped by 0 bases and J by 10 bases; unmatched bases: 2. The CDR3 extends over 15 amino acids. This chain's CDR3 is CASSDSDRGPSPLHF. CDR3 coding DNA: TGTGCCAGCAGTGACTCGGACAGGGGGCCGTCACCCCTCCACTTT.

The rearrangement uses TRBV28 and TRBJ1-1; TRBD1 matches at 9 bases. This CDR3 contains 14 residues. Trimming took 6 bases from V and 8 from J; bases not matched to a gene: 10. Germline assignment: CDR1 MDHEN and CDR2 SYDVKM. The CDR3 loop reads CASSPGTGKGEAFF. CDR3 DNA: TGTGCCAGCAGCCCCGGGACAGGGAAGGGAGAAGCTTTCTTT. The full variable domain, completed using reference TRBV28 and TRBJ1-1, is DVKVTQSSRYLVKRTGEKVFLECVQDMDHENMFWYRQDPGLGLRLIYFSYDVKMKEKGDIPEGYSVSREKKERFSLILESASTNQTSMYLCASSPGTGKGEAFFGQGTRLTVV.

The chain carries TRBV4-2 and TRBJ2-5; no clear D. V lost 1 base and J 0 bases, leaving 9 bases between the germline ends. The CDR3 loop spans 15 amino acids. The germline V gene encodes CDR1 LGHNA and CDR2 YNFKEQ. This CDR3 reads CASSQGGVYQETQYF. CDR3 nucleotides: TGTGCCAGCAGCCAAGGAGGCGTTTACCAAGAGACCCAGTACTTC.